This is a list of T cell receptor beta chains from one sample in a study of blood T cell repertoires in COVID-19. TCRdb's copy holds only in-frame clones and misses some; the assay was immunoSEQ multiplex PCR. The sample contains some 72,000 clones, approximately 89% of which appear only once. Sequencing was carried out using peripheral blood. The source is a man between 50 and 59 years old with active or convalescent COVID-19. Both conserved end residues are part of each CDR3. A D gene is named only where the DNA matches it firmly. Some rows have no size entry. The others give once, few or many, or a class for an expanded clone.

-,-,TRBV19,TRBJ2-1,TGTGCCAGTAGCGACATCCGGAACATACATAATGAGCAGTTCTTC,CASSDIRNIHNEQFF
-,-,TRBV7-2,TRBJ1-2,TGTGCCAGCAGCTTGGAGGGTTTTGGTGGCTACACCTTC,CASSLEGFGGYTF
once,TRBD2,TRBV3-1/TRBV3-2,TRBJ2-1,TGTGCCAGCAGCCAATATAACATTGGGACTAGCGGGGGGCCCTACAATGAGCAGTTCTTC,CASSQYNIGTSGGPYNEQFF
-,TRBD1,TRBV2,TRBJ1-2,TGTGCCAGCAGTTACCCGGGACAGCCGTATGGCTACACCTTC,CASSYPGQPYGYTF
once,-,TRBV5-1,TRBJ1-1,TGCGCCAGCTCGGTCGGGAGAGGGAACACTGAAGCTTTCTTT,CASSVGRGNTEAFF
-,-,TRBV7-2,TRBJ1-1,TGTGCCAGCAGCCCCCAACAGGGAACTGAAGCTTTCTTT,CASSPQQGTEAFF
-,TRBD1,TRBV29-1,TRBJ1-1,TGCAGCGTTCAGGGACAGGACCGGTACACTGAAGCTTTCTTT,CSVQGQDRYTEAFF
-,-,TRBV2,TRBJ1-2,TGTGCCAGCAGTGAGGTTGGGGGCGCTGGAAATGGCTACACCTTC,CASSEVGGAGNGYTF
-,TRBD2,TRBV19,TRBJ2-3,TGTGCCGCCGGGACTAGCATCACAGATACGCAGTATTTT,CAAGTSITDTQYF
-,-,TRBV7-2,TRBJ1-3,TGTGCCAGCAGCTATCGAGGATCTGGAAACACCATATATTTT,CASSYRGSGNTIYF
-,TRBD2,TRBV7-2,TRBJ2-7,TGTGCCAGCAGCTTAGGGCCTAGCGGGTCCTACGAGCAGTACTTC,CASSLGPSGSYEQYF
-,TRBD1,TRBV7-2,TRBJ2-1,TGTGCCAGCAGCCCGACAGGGTTCTCCTACAATGAGCAGTTCTTC,CASSPTGFSYNEQFF
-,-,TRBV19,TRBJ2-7,TGTGCCAGTAGTAGCGGCGGGCTTCAGCAGTACTTC,CASSSGGLQQYF
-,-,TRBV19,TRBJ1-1,TGTGCCAGTAGAAACCGGGAGGCGGGGACTGAAGCTTTCTTT,CASRNREAGTEAFF
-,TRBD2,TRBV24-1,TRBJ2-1,TGTGCCACCAGCTCCCATAGCGGGGGGGGGAACAATGAGCAGTTCTTC,CATSSHSGGGNNEQFF
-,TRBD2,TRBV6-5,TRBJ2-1,TGTGCCAGCAGATCCACTAGCGGGGCCTACAATGAGCAGTTCTTC,CASRSTSGAYNEQFF
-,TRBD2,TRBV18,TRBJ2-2,TGTGCCAGCTCACCGATGACTAGCGGGGCCGGGGAGCTGTTTTTT,CASSPMTSGAGELFF
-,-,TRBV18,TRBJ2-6,TGTGCCAGCTCATCCTACAGGGAGTTTCCTTCTGGGGCCAACGTCCTGACTTTC,CASSSYREFPSGANVLTF
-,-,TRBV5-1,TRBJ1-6,TGCGCCAGCAGCGCGGGTAATTCACCCCTCCACTTT,CASSAGNSPLHF
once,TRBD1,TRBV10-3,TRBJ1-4,TGTGCCATCAGCCCCGGGACAGGGGATGAAAAACTGTTTTTT,CAISPGTGDEKLFF
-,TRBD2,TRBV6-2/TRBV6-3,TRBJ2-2,TGTGCCAGCAGTTACTCGACCGGACTAGCGGGGGCGGTCGGCACCGGGGAGCTGTTTTTT,CASSYSTGLAGAVGTGELFF
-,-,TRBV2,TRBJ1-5,TGTGCCAGCGCGGGGGGCCCTGATCAGCCCCAGCATTTT,CASAGGPDQPQHF
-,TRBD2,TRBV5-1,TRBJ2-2,TGCGCCAGCAGCCCGGGAGGGCAGTTCACCGGGGAGCTGTTTTTT,CASSPGGQFTGELFF
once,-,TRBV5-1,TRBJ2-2,TGCGCCAGCAGCACCCCGGGACAAATCACCGGGGAGCTGTTTTTT,CASSTPGQITGELFF
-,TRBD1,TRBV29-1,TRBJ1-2,TGCAGCGGAGCGACAGGGAACGACTATGGCTACACCTTC,CSGATGNDYGYTF
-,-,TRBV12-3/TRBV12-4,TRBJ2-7,TGTGCCAGCAGCCCGGGACTCTACGAGCAGTACTTC,CASSPGLYEQYF
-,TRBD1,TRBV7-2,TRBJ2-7,TGTGCCAGCAGCTTAGGGACAGGTGCCGGGTACGAGCAGTACTTC,CASSLGTGAGYEQYF
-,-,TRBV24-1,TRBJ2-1,TGTGCCACCAGTGATTTGGGGAGCGGGACATCCTACAATGAGCAGTTCTTC,CATSDLGSGTSYNEQFF
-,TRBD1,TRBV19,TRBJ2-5,TGTGCCAGTAGACAGGGGGCGCAAGAGACCCAGTACTTC,CASRQGAQETQYF
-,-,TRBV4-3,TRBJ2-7,TGCGCCAGCAGCCAAGGACAGCACAACGAGCAGTACTTC,CASSQGQHNEQYF
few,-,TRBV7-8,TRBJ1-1,TGTGCCAGCAGCTTAGTAGAGGAGAGCACTGAAGCTTTCTTT,CASSLVEESTEAFF
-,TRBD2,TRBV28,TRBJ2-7,TGTGCCAGCAGGGGGCGGGGGGACGAGCAGTACTTC,CASRGRGDEQYF
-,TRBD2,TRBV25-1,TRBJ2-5,TGTGCCAGCAGTGAATCCGGGGTGTTAGCGGGGGGCCCAGAGACCCAGTACTTC,CASSESGVLAGGPETQYF
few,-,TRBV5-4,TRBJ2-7,TGTGCCAGCAGCGAGGGTTTAGGCGAATACGAGCAGTACTTC,CASSEGLGEYEQYF
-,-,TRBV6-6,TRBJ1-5,TGTGCCAGCAGTTATGTTCAGGGCCCACGGCAGCCCCAGCATTTT,CASSYVQGPRQPQHF
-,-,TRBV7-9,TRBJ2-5,TGTGCCAGCAGCTTAGTTCTAGACCAAGAGACCCAGTACTTC,CASSLVLDQETQYF